The 9 T cell receptor beta chains listed next were all sequenced from one sample in a study of shared clonotypes between healthy human individuals. The repertoire was sequenced with immunoSEQ multiplex PCR; TCRdb's copy has only in-frame clones and lacks some. The sample consists of over a million clones, about three quarters of them appearing once. Sequencing was done on a sample of memory CD4+ T cells sorted from blood. Subset specified: CD45RA-negative fraction. The receptors here all came from a man aged 18 to 29 in good health.

V gene TRBV7-2 combines with J gene TRBJ1-2; the D is unclear. With 1 base removed from V and 1 base from J, the gap between germline ends came to 7 bases. The CDR3 sequence is 14 residues long. Germline-derived CDR1 and CDR2 are SGHTA and FQGNSA. The DNA of the CDR3 is TGTGCCAGCAGCTTAGGGATAATTAACTATGGCTACACCTTC. It translates to CASSLGIINYGYTF.

V usage is TRBV5-1 and J usage is TRBJ2-2; perhaps D is TRBD1 or TRBD2 (5 bases each). V was pared by 1 base and J by 0 bases, with 13 bases between. Germline CDR1 is SGHRS and CDR2 is YFSETQ. This CDR3 has 17 amino acids. In DNA form, the CDR3 reads TGCGCCAGCAGCTTGCTGACGGGGACCGCGAACACCGGGGAGCTGTTTTTT. Its translation is CASSLLTGTANTGELFF. The entire variable domain, with the rest obtained from reference TRBV5-1 and TRBJ2-2, is as follows: KAGVTQTPRYLIKTRGQQVTLSCSPISGHRSVSWYQQTPGQGLQFLFEYFSETQRNKGNFPGRFSGRQFSNSRSEMNVSTLELGDSALYLCASSLLTGTANTGELFFGEGSRLTVL.

The rearrangement joins TRBV10-2 to TRBJ1-6; D not resolved. V was shortened by 1 base and J by 0 bases, with 13 bases between the two germline ends. Germline CDR1 reads WSHSY; CDR2 reads SAAADI. This CDR3 comprises 18 residues. The CDR3 DNA sequence: TGCGCCAGCAGTGAGTTGGCAGGATACAGCTCCTATAATTCACCCCTCCACTTT. Protein sequence: CASSELAGYSSYNSPLHF.

A few counts support this clone. The CDR3 coding sequence is TGTGCCAGCAGCTTACTTCAAGGCACAGATACGCAGTATTTT. Its translation: CASSLLQGTDTQYF. The gene calls are TRBV11-2 and TRBJ2-3; D is ambiguous. The CDR3 totals 14 residues. V dropped 2 bases and J dropped 1 base, with 7 bases sitting between them. Germline values: CDR1 SGHAT, CDR2 FQNNGV.

This clone occurred once. The genes are TRBV18 and TRBJ2-1, with D perhaps TRBD1 or TRBD2 (5 bases each). In germline, CDR1 is KGHSH, CDR2 LQKENI. The CDR3 totals 15 residues. The V and J ends lost 3 bases and 9 bases respectively, with 18 bases between them. The CDR3 DNA follows: TGTGCCAGCTCACCCGAAGCCGGGGCGGGCGGTGAGCAGTTCTTC. Encoded protein: CASSPEAGAGGEQFF.

This clone was counted a few times. This rearrangement joins TRBV2 to TRBJ1-4, with D hard to call. The length of the CDR3 is 16 residues. CDR1 SNHLY and CDR2 FYNNEI come from the germline V gene. The V gene lost 3 bases and the J gene lost 7 bases, with 18 bases spanning the gap. Here the CDR3 reads CASSESKQNLFEKLFF. Written as DNA, the CDR3 is TGTGCCAGCAGTGAGAGTAAACAGAACCTGTTTGAAAAACTGTTTTTT.

This chain joins TRBV14 and TRBJ1-2; maybe TRBD1 (6 bases). V was trimmed by 4 bases and J by 5 bases, leaving 14 bases between them. The CDR3 covers 14 residues. The germline V gene encodes CDR1 SGHDN and CDR2 FVKESK. As DNA, the CDR3 is TGTGCCAGCAGCCCCGCTGGACAGACGTATGGCTACACCTTC. It codes for CASSPAGQTYGYTF.

The chain links TRBV19 to TRBJ1-1; D is possibly TRBD1 (5 bases). V was shortened by 5 bases and J by 4 bases, with 11 bases between the two germline ends. Germline loops: CDR1 LNHDA, CDR2 SQIVND (reference sequence). This CDR3 spans 13 amino acids. CDR3 nucleotides: TGTGCCAGTAGTGCCTCTAGGGGCACTGAAGCTTTCTTT. Protein: CASSASRGTEAFF.

This chain joins TRBV10-1 and TRBJ2-5, with TRBD2 matching over 9 bases. Germline assignment: CDR1 WNHNN and CDR2 SYGVQD (reference sequence). The CDR3 loop spans 15 amino acids. With V trimmed by 4 bases and J by 5 bases, 8 bases remained unmatched. The CDR3, as DNA: TGCGCCAGCAGTGTAGGTAGCGGGGGTATCGAGACCCAGTACTTC. It specifies CASSVGSGGIETQYF.